Listed below are T cell receptor beta chains from one sample, sequenced in a study of T cell repertoires in cytomegalovirus infection. From the reads, TCRdb called clonotypes with MiXCR, one entry per CDR3 protein. The sample has fewer than 550,000 distinct CDR3 sequences; approximately 26% are singletons. Sequencing was done on a sample of PBMCs. The receptor source for this set is a human donor in good health (CMV status not recorded). Some clones in this sample may be carry-over from other donors' samples. The CDR3 runs from the conserved cysteine through the conserved F or W. D genes are given only for firm matches. Some rows have no size entry. The others give once, few or many, or a class for an expanded clone.

CDR3aa: CAGSSGRAWKTQYF
CDR3nt: TGTGCCGGGTCTAGCGGGAGGGCCTGGAAGACCCAGTACTTC
j_gene: TRBJ2-5
abundance: -
v_gene: TRBV7-9
d_gene: TRBD2

CDR3aa: CSAELPSSYNEQFF
CDR3nt: TGCAGTGCGGAGTTGCCGAGCTCCTACAATGAGCAGTTCTTC
j_gene: TRBJ2-1
abundance: -
v_gene: TRBV20-1
d_gene: -

CDR3aa: CATGPGPQGEQYF
CDR3nt: TGCGCCACCGGACCAGGACCTCAGGGCGAGCAGTACTTC
j_gene: TRBJ2-7
abundance: -
v_gene: TRBV5-1
d_gene: -

CDR3aa: CASSLPGGVRYGYTF
CDR3nt: TGTGCCAGCAGCTTACCAGGGGGTGTACGCTATGGCTACACCTTC
j_gene: TRBJ1-2
abundance: many
v_gene: TRBV7-2
d_gene: TRBD1

CDR3aa: CSVLDRESGGYTF
CDR3nt: TGCAGCGTCCTAGACAGGGAGTCTGGTGGCTACACCTTC
j_gene: TRBJ1-2
abundance: -
v_gene: TRBV29-1
d_gene: TRBD1

CDR3aa: CATGQQGWGEKLFF
CDR3nt: TGTGCCACCGGGCAACAGGGGTGGGGTGAAAAACTGTTTTTT
j_gene: TRBJ1-4
abundance: -
v_gene: TRBV15
d_gene: TRBD1

CDR3aa: CAIRGPWETDTQYF
CDR3nt: TGTGCCATCAGGGGACCCTGGGAAACAGATACGCAGTATTTT
j_gene: TRBJ2-3
abundance: -
v_gene: TRBV10-3
d_gene: -

CDR3aa: CASRNLFPAFF
CDR3nt: TGTGCCAGCAGGAACCTTTTTCCAGCTTTCTTT
j_gene: TRBJ1-1
abundance: -
v_gene: TRBV12-3/TRBV12-4
d_gene: -

CDR3aa: CASSLGRQGYISGTQYF
CDR3nt: TGTGCCAGCAGCTTAGGGAGACAGGGTTATATTTCGGGTACGCAGTATTTT
j_gene: TRBJ2-3
abundance: few
v_gene: TRBV7-2
d_gene: TRBD1

CDR3aa: CASSLAKTNTDTQYF
CDR3nt: TGTGCCAGCAGCTTAGCCAAGACCAACACAGATACGCAGTATTTT
j_gene: TRBJ2-3
abundance: many
v_gene: TRBV7-2
d_gene: -

CDR3aa: CASSFAGAFLDTQYF
CDR3nt: TGTGCCAGCAGCTTTGCGGGAGCATTCTTAGATACGCAGTATTTT
j_gene: TRBJ2-3
abundance: -
v_gene: TRBV11-3
d_gene: TRBD2

CDR3aa: CASSLGESSTDTQYF
CDR3nt: TGTGCCAGCAGCTTAGGGGAGTCTAGCACAGATACGCAGTATTTT
j_gene: TRBJ2-3
abundance: many
v_gene: TRBV11-2
d_gene: -

CDR3aa: CASSLATGDPAQPQHF
CDR3nt: TGTGCCAGCAGCTTAGCTACAGGGGATCCTGCTCAGCCCCAGCATTTT
j_gene: TRBJ1-5
abundance: many
v_gene: TRBV11-2
d_gene: TRBD1

CDR3aa: CASSPLAGSSYNEQFF
CDR3nt: TGTGCCAGCTCACCACTAGCGGGAAGCTCCTACAATGAGCAGTTCTTC
j_gene: TRBJ2-1
abundance: -
v_gene: TRBV18
d_gene: TRBD2

CDR3aa: CASSFGGSSSHTQYF
CDR3nt: TGTGCCAGCAGCTTCGGCGGGAGTAGTAGCCATACGCAGTATTTT
j_gene: TRBJ2-3
abundance: many
v_gene: TRBV7-2
d_gene: TRBD2

CDR3aa: CASSQDRRQGLAYEQYF
CDR3nt: TGCGCCAGCAGCCAAGATCGGAGACAGGGGTTAGCCTACGAGCAGTACTTC
j_gene: TRBJ2-7
abundance: few
v_gene: TRBV4-3
d_gene: TRBD1

CDR3aa: CSVEGLLSTEAFF
CDR3nt: TGCAGCGTTGAGGGCCTATTGTCAACTGAAGCTTTCTTT
j_gene: TRBJ1-1
abundance: few
v_gene: TRBV29-1
d_gene: -

CDR3aa: CASSYLAALTDTQYF
CDR3nt: TGTGCCAGCAGCTACCTAGCGGCCCTTACAGATACGCAGTATTTT
j_gene: TRBJ2-3
abundance: few
v_gene: TRBV7-2
d_gene: TRBD2

CDR3aa: CASSSGDLAKNIQYF
CDR3nt: TGCGCCAGCAGCTCGGGGGACCTAGCCAAAAACATTCAGTACTTC
j_gene: TRBJ2-4
abundance: few
v_gene: TRBV5-1
d_gene: -

CDR3aa: CASGFTPATNEKLFF
CDR3nt: TGTGCTAGTGGTTTCACGCCGGCAACTAATGAAAAACTGTTTTTT
j_gene: TRBJ1-4
abundance: many
v_gene: TRBV12-5
d_gene: -